This paragraph covers one TCR beta chain sequence. Its cognate antigen is unknown. The CDR3 has 20 amino acids. CDR1 SGDLS and CDR2 YYNGEE come from the germline V gene. With V trimmed by 0 bases and J by 4 bases, 11 bases remained unmatched. These data originate in a study of response to subunit inactivated influenza vaccine. Points from the study as a whole: Researchers suggested that each seasonal influenza vaccination recruits few new T cells.

TCRdb reanalysed the RT-PCR reads using MiXCR and keeps one entry per CDR3 protein. The repertoire consists of about 780,000 distinct CDR3 sequences, with approximately 17% occurring once and the leading ten covering 11%. The source material was PBMCs from blood, sampled roughly 5 days after vaccination. The rearrangement uses TRBV9 and TRBJ2-1; 15 bases fit TRBD2. This sequence originates from a man in his fifties or sixties who received an inactivated influenza vaccine. The CDR3 protein is CASSVAFRTSGGAKYNEQFF. In DNA form, the CDR3 reads TGTGCCAGCAGCGTAGCATTCAGGACTAGCGGGGGGGCCAAATACAATGAGCAGTTCTTC.